This T cell receptor (beta chain) was observed in a study of blood T cells in healthy people across ages. Primed by a sample-barcoded 5' primer and a J-beta primer mix, a second PCR proceeded for roughly 7 to 12 cycles. Each cDNA was tagged by a template-switch adaptor containing 12 random nucleotides. TCRdb analysed the 5' RACE reads with MiXCR anew, one entry per CDR3 protein. The data contain under 1 million distinct CDR3 sequences, 44% of them seen just once; the ten biggest clones take up about 19%. Healthy individuals of Caucasian origin from Russia, aged roughly 6 to 100, served as donors. Total RNA was extracted at no less than 6 micrograms per sample. Per the germline V gene, CDR1 is SGHTA and CDR2 is FQGNSA. The CDR3 is 14 amino acids. Deletions cut 1 base from V and 4 bases from J, with 8 bases between.

Sequences were obtained from blood. V gene TRBV7-2 combines with J gene TRBJ1-3; D unclear. The clonotype originates from a man aged 55-75 years in good health. The CDR3 coding sequence is TGTGCCAGCAGCTTAGGGCAGTTCGGAAACACCATATATTTT. It is translated as CASSLGQFGNTIYF.